This T cell receptor (beta chain) was observed in a study of T-cell memory formation after mild COVID-19. Study-wide context: Largely, TCR clusters stayed within a single donor.

Points on this clonotype: The antigen is unknown.

TCRalpha and TCRbeta libraries used 5'RACE with constant-segment primers and UMIs. TCRdb fed the 5' RACE reads into MiXCR, producing one record per CDR3 protein. Of about 84,000 distinct CDR3 sequences in the sample, more than 11% were seen once. Germline V CDR1 and CDR2: SEHNR, FQNEAQ (reference sequence). The CDR3 is 14 residues long. V was clipped by 0 bases and J by 4 bases, with 10 bases between them. Study-level results: A balance of CD4 and CD8 characterized clones contracting day 15 to 85, whereas later expanders leaned CD4+. Largely, contracting CD4+ clones fell within CM and EM, and contracting CD8+ clones within EMRA.

Sequenced: PBMCs or a T cell subset sorted from them (not recorded which). The receptor's source is an adult woman who had mild COVID-19 (a few samples of this study predate the infection). Cell type and time point are not known. This sequence joins TRBV7-9 and TRBJ2-7; no definite D call. The CDR3 bases are TGTGCCAGCAGCTTAGCGGAAGTTGAGTACGAGCAGTACTTC. This codes for CASSLAEVEYEQYF.